This T cell receptor (beta chain) came from a study of blood T cell repertoires in COVID-19. Generated by immunoSEQ multiplex PCR, the TCRdb table keeps only in-frame clones and is missing some. The table records fewer than 350,000 clones, 80% to 90% of them present only once. V lost 4 bases, J lost 0 bases, and 5 bases lay in between. The V gene's germline CDR1 is SGHNT and CDR2 YYREEE (reference sequence). This CDR3 is built from 14 residues. The TCR comes from a young man who had recovered from COVID-19. Source material: PBMCs or T cells enriched from blood (not recorded which). The V and J genes are TRBV5-4 and TRBJ2-6, with no clear D. In DNA form, the CDR3 reads TGTGCCAGCAGCCCAGGCTCTGGGGCCAACGTCCTGACTTTC. This translates into CASSPGSGANVLTF.